This TCR beta chain is from a study of monozygotic twins with inflammatory bowel disease. TCRdb reanalyzed the 5' RACE reads, giving one entry per CDR3 protein sequence and no DNA. The table lists around 380,000 distinct CDR3 sequences. Sequenced input: blood. The sequence was obtained from a human donor with ulcerative colitis or Crohn's disease, or a healthy co-twin of an affected twin (not recorded which).

The CDR3 sequence: CASSFTTNEKLFF. This chain links TRBV28 with TRBJ1-4. Looked up from germline, CDR1 is MDHEN and CDR2 is SYDVKM. The CDR3 spans 13 residues.